This T cell receptor (beta chain) emerged from a study of CD8 T cells in Susac syndrome (dated by TCRdb to the late 2010s). Background on the whole study: The study used repertoire sequencing to test whether antigen drove CD8+ T cell activation and differentiation in Susac syndrome. The study compared CD8+ T cell repertoire clonality among approximately twelve healthy donors, about 14 Susac syndrome patients and fewer than 19 multiple sclerosis patients.

About this clonotype: Its antigen is currently not known. Per-base qualities were not stored, and no clone one base away is much larger.

From the germline V gene, CDR1 is LGHNA and CDR2 is YSLEER. The CDR3 runs 15 residues from the cysteine to the phenylalanine. The entry retains the CDR3 DNA only, 45 bases that are in frame from base 1. A distance of 15 bases separates the germline ends of V and J, which lose 4 bases and 3 bases respectively. Paper-wide results and their limitations: The TCR sequencing and HLA analysis was acknowledged to have included a relatively small number of individuals.

RNA was extracted using the RNeasy kit, and about 0.45 to 1 ug of the RNA was reverse transcribed with random hexamers. The immunoSEQ multiplex PCR assay, which covers 54 Vbeta and 13 Jbeta segments, was used to amplify TCR beta CDR3 regions. Bias from PCR amplification was corrected by using a synthetic template baseline for primer optimization and for computational correction. Processing in the source paper ran as follows. Reads were annotated to V, D and J genes according to IMGT and were analyzed with immunoSEQ Analyzer, with only productive sequences retained. Clonality was computed as one minus Shannon entropy normalized by log2 of the number of productive unique sequences. For each patient and control, public and private clones were evaluated among the 100 most prevalent clones. A clone was defined as Susac-specific if it was absent from the healthy and MS cohorts, from 1052 published viral clones and from other ImmuneACCESS disease sequences. Using fastp trimming at Q25 and MiXCR clonotype assembly, TCRdb reanalyzed the public sequencing data and kept in-frame beta chains. Duplicate CDR3 protein sequences are folded into a single record with the most common DNA and genes. These V and J calls rely on TCRdb rather than the paper's analysis. The sample contains fewer than 350,000 distinct CDR3 sequences, roughly 85% of them found a single time. Roughly 0.21% of the sample is in the top ten clones.

Peripheral blood CD8+ and CD4+ T cells from healthy donors, Susac syndrome patients and multiple sclerosis patients were profiled using high-throughput TCR beta sequencing. Multiple sclerosis controls were treatment-naive patients with stable or active relapsing-remitting disease fulfilling revised McDonald criteria. Bulk CD8+ and CD4+ T cells were purified magnetically by negative isolation, whereas CD8+ TEMRA cells were enriched by FACS. Blood was drawn into EDTA tubes, processed within 24 hours, and PBMCs were isolated by density gradient centrifugation. PBMCs intended for TCR sequencing were frozen in liquid nitrogen and were later thawed in a 37 degrees C water bath. A purity of at least 90% was achieved for sorted or isolated CD4+, CD8+ and CD8+ TEMRA cells.

The sample consisted of CD8+ T cells from PBMCs. This receptor was obtained from a human donor with multiple sclerosis. The chain is made from TRBV4-3 and TRBJ1-2; no D gene can be assigned with confidence. The CDR3 sequence is CASSPTDTEYYGYTF. The nucleotide sequence reads TGCGCCAGCAGCCCGACCGACACCGAATACTATGGCTACACCTTC.